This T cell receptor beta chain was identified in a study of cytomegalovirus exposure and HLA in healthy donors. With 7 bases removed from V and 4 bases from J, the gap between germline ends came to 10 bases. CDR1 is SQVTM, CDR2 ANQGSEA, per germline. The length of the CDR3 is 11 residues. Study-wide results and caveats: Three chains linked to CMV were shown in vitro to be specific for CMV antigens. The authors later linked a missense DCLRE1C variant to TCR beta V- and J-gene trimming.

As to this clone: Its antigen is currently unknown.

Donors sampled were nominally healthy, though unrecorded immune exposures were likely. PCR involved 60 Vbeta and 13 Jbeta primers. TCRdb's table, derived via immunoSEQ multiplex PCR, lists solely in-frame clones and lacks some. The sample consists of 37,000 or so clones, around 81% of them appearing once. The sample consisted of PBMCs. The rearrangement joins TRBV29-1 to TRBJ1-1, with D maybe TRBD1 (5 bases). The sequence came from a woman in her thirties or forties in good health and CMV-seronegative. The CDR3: CSGGVGTEAFF. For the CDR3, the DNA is TGCAGCGGGGGGGTAGGCACTGAAGCTTTCTTT.